These 20 T cell receptor beta chains came from one sample sequenced in a study of control samples from healthy donors and cancer patients. Sequencing used immunoSEQ multiplex PCR; TCRdb keeps in-frame clones, though not all of them. The table shows 400,000 to 450,000 clones, with 75% to 95% occurring only once. The sequenced material came from PBMCs. The origin of the receptors is a man aged 40-49 years with head and neck cancer.

The chain recombines TRBV12-3 or TRBV12-4 with TRBJ2-3, with 7 bases fitting TRBD1. Trimming cost V 6 bases and J 6 bases; bases outside gene matches: 6. CDR3 length: 13 residues. The CDR3 nucleotides read TGTGCCAGCAGAGCGACAGGGTACGATACGCAGTATTTT. Protein product: CASRATGYDTQYF.

This rearrangement joins TRBV7-8 to TRBJ1-6; TRBD1 matches 7 bases. V shed 1 base and J 7 bases; nucleotides not matched to a gene: 7. The CDR3 is 16 residues long. Germline lookup yields CDR1 SGHVS and CDR2 FQNEAQ. The CDR3 nucleotides are TGTGCCAGCAGCTTAGGACAGGGATTAGGGAATTCACCCCTCCACTTT. Its translation is CASSLGQGLGNSPLHF.

V gene TRBV7-2 combines with J gene TRBJ1-2; D is unresolved. The V and J ends lost 1 base and 5 bases respectively, with 11 bases between them. The CDR3 covers 14 residues. Germline CDR1 is SGHTA and CDR2 is FQGNSA. The DNA for the CDR3 is TGTGCCAGCAGCTTAGAAGGAGACGATTATGGCTACACCTTC. It specifies CASSLEGDDYGYTF.

CDR3 coding DNA: TGTGCCAGCAGTCTCGGCAGGGGGACTTTAGGCTCCTATAATTCACCCCTCCACTTT. Translating gives CASSLGRGTLGSYNSPLHF. The rearrangement uses TRBV7-8 and TRBJ1-6; 7 nucleotides align to TRBD1. The CDR3 has 19 residues. The ends lost 6 bases at V and 0 bases at J; junction bases unmatched: 14. From germline, CDR1 is SGHVS and CDR2 FQNEAQ.

The chain employs TRBV7-2 and TRBJ2-4, with 7 bases aligning to TRBD2. Trimming at V came to 4 bases and at J to 3 bases, leaving 12 bases not matched to a gene. Germline values: CDR1 SGHTA, CDR2 FQGNSA. This CDR3 has 17 residues. CDR3 residues: CASSSIGTAGLKNIQYF. The CDR3, as DNA: TGTGCCAGCAGCTCGATCGGTACAGCGGGGCTCAAAAACATTCAGTACTTC.

CDR3 DNA sequence: TGTGCCTGGAGTGGACCCCGGGACGGAGCCTACGAGCAGTACTTC. This translates into CAWSGPRDGAYEQYF. The V call is TRBV30, the J call TRBJ2-7, with D perhaps being TRBD1 or TRBD2 (5 bases each). Deletions cut 1 base from V and 2 bases from J, with 15 bases between. This CDR3 is built from 15 residues. Germline assignment: CDR1 GTSNPN and CDR2 SVGIG (reference sequence).

V gene TRBV5-1 combines with J gene TRBJ1-1, with no clear D. This CDR3 comprises 15 residues. V was clipped by 6 bases and J by 4 bases, with 19 bases between them. From germline, CDR1 is SGHRS and CDR2 YFSETQ. This CDR3 is CASTTLGGLGTEAFF. The CDR3 nucleotides are TGCGCCAGCACGACGTTGGGCGGGCTCGGCACTGAAGCTTTCTTT.

The chain is built from TRBV28 and TRBJ2-1; possible D gene TRBD2, 5 bases. Germline CDR1 and CDR2: MDHEN and SYDVKM. This CDR3 has 14 residues. Trimming left V 5 bases short and J 4 bases short, with 12 bases between. CDR3 sequence reads: CASSLGRAYNEQFF. CDR3 nucleotides: TGTGCCAGCAGTCTCGGGCGGGCGTACAATGAGCAGTTCTTC.

The chain recombines TRBV5-1 with TRBJ2-7; 8 positions match TRBD1. Germline V gives CDR1 SGHRS, CDR2 YFSETQ. V trimming: 4 bases; J trimming: 6 bases; junction bases outside the gene matches: 9. CDR3 length equals 14 residues. CDR3 bases: TGCGCCAGCAGCCCCCCGGGACAGGACTTCGAGCAGTACTTC. It specifies CASSPPGQDFEQYF.

The J gene is TRBJ2-5, the V gene TRBV11-1; 10 bases are a match to TRBD2. Germline V gene lookup returns CDR1 SGHAT and CDR2 FQDESV (reference sequence). CDR3 length equals 14 residues. Germline trimming cut 5 bases from V and 2 bases from J; bases unmatched to any gene: 2. The CDR3 DNA sequence: TGTGCCAGCAGCAGTAGCGGGGGGCAAGAGACCCAGTACTTC. Protein: CASSSSGGQETQYF.

The chain links TRBV4-1 to TRBJ1-2; possibly TRBD1 for D (6 bases). V lost 3 bases to trimming and J lost 4 bases, with 9 bases between them. The V gene's germline CDR1 is MGHRA and CDR2 YSYEKL. This CDR3 is built from 13 residues. The CDR3 here is CASSHTDSYGYTF. DNA of the CDR3: TGCGCCAGCAGCCACACGGACAGCTATGGCTACACCTTC.

The genes are TRBV19 and TRBJ1-2, with D possibly being TRBD1 (6 bases). V lost 4 bases and J lost 0, with 12 bases in between. Germline-derived CDR1 and CDR2 are LNHDA and SQIVND (reference sequence). The CDR3 covers 15 residues. The CDR3 DNA reads as TGTGCCAGTAGTAGTTGGACAGCAGCTAACTATGGCTACACCTTC. Translation gives CASSSWTAANYGYTF.

The rearrangement links TRBV2 to TRBJ1-3; the D gene is possibly TRBD1 (5 bases). The CDR3 covers 14 residues. V was trimmed by 9 bases and J by 1 base, leaving 13 bases between them. From germline, CDR1 is SNHLY and CDR2 FYNNEI. CDR3 region: CASQGRTSGNTIYF. CDR3 nucleotide sequence: TGTGCCAGTCAGGGACGGACGTCTGGAAACACCATATATTTT. The full variable domain, rest sourced from reference TRBV2 and TRBJ1-3, is EPEVTQTPSHQVTQMGQEVILRCVPISNHLYFYWYRQILGQKVEFLVSFYNNEISEKSEIFDDQFSVERPDGSNFTLKIRSTKLEDSAMYFCASQGRTSGNTIYFGEGSWLTVV.

Comment on this clone: At one end, the junction sequence differs from germline, possibly due to a read error. This sequence joins TRBV15 and TRBJ2-5, with 7 positions matching TRBD1. This CDR3 comprises 13 residues. Germline V gene sequence: CDR1 LNHNV, CDR2 YYDKDF (reference sequence). The CDR3 region is CATGRGYQETQYF. The CDR3 DNA reads as TGTGCCACCGGCAGGGGGTACCAAGAGACCCAGTACTTC.

J is TRBJ1-6 and V is TRBV7-2, with D possibly being TRBD1 (6 bases). Between the trimmed V and J ends, which lost 0 bases and 7 bases, there was a span of 10 bases. CDR3 length equals 15 residues. Germline V lookup: CDR1 SGHTA, CDR2 FQGNSA. The chain's CDR3 is CASSLAGAENSPLHF. The CDR3 nucleotides are TGTGCCAGCAGCTTAGCGGGGGCTGAGAATTCACCCCTCCACTTT.

The V gene is TRBV9, the J gene TRBJ2-5; D perhaps matches TRBD2 (6 bases). Germline V lookup: CDR1 SGDLS, CDR2 YYNGEE. Trimming took off 0 bases at V and 0 bases at J, with 12 bases between the two ends. CDR3 length: 16 residues. CDR3: CASSVGSGLNQETQYF. CDR3 bases: TGTGCCAGCAGCGTAGGTAGCGGACTTAACCAAGAGACCCAGTACTTC.

The chain joins TRBV12-5 to TRBJ2-1; TRBD1 matches at 9 bases. The ends lost 6 bases at V and 5 bases at J; junction bases unmatched: 11. From germline, CDR1 is LGHNT and CDR2 FRNRAP. CDR3 length: 16 residues. CDR3 sequence (DNA): TGTGCTAGTGGCCGCCTCCGGGACAGGGCCCACAATGAGCAGTTCTTC. Its protein is CASGRLRDRAHNEQFF.

CDR3 sequence (DNA): TGTGCCAGCTCACCACGCCGGGGGGTTGACACCGGGGAGCTGTTTTTT. It specifies CASSPRRGVDTGELFF. This chain uses TRBV18 with TRBJ2-2, with TRBD2 matching over 7 bases. Germline CDR1 reads KGHSH; CDR2 reads LQKENI. This CDR3 comprises 16 residues. The ends lost 1 base at V and 3 bases at J; junction bases unmatched: 5.

The chain is built from TRBV7-2 and TRBJ1-1; 8 nucleotides align to TRBD1. Germline-derived CDR1 and CDR2 are SGHTA and FQGNSA. V was clipped by 5 bases and J by 5 bases; unmatched bases: 4. This CDR3 region has 13 residues. The CDR3 region is CASSPRTGTEAFF. The CDR3 nucleotides read TGTGCCAGCAGCCCCAGGACAGGGACTGAAGCTTTCTTT.

The chain carries TRBV2 and TRBJ2-3, with 11 bases lining up with TRBD2. The V gene's germline CDR1 is SNHLY and CDR2 FYNNEI. The CDR3 is 17 amino acids. The junction had 8 bases not matched to a gene; V was cut back by 6 bases and J by 0 bases. CDR3 nucleotide sequence: TGTGCCAGCAGCGTCCTACTAGCGGGAGTTAGCACAGATACGCAGTATTTT. It translates to CASSVLLAGVSTDTQYF.